What follows is one T cell receptor (beta chain) and its context. What it binds is unknown. These data originate in a study of beta chain features in type 1 diabetes. Expressed TCRB transcripts were sequenced because the isolated RNA had all been reverse transcribed beforehand. Clones were sequenced by immunoSEQ multiplex PCR, and TCRdb holds only the in-frame ones, with some missing. Of some 220,000 clones in the sample, 9.5% to 13% were seen once. The CDR3 is 15 amino acids. Trimming shortened V by 0 bases and J by 8 bases, and 14 bases separated the two germline ends. Per the germline V gene, CDR1 is MNHEY and CDR2 is SVGAGI. Sorting based on CD45RO/CCR7/CD25/CD127/CD95/CD27 separated CD4+ naive, central memory, regulatory and stem cell-like memory cells. Findings of the study overall: The VDJ junctions of type 1 diabetes patients carried fewer insertions and more deletions. Compared to healthy donors, patients appeared to have naive, central memory and Treg TCRB repertoires that were more alike. Among all four CD4+ subsets, Type 1 diabetes patients had TCRB CDR3s that were moderately but significantly shorter.

The V gene is TRBV6-5, the J gene TRBJ2-4; D is perhaps TRBD2 (5 bases). The receptor was derived from a man younger than 30 in good health. Source material: central memory CD4+ T cells from blood. CDR3: CASSYSRRAEDIQYF. The CDR3 DNA sequence: TGTGCCAGCAGTTACTCCAGGAGAGCGGAGGACATTCAGTACTTC.